This T cell receptor (beta chain) was sequenced for a study of neoadjuvant anti-PD-1 for oral cavity cancer. The data were produced by immunoSEQ multiplex PCR, yet TCRdb's version contains in-frame clones alone and is incomplete. The sample records 35,000 to 40,000 clones, around 38% being singletons. The time point was: after neoadjuvant nivolumab, at surgical resection. The CDR3 sequence is 11 residues long. With 7 bases removed from V and 13 bases from J, the gap between germline ends came to 16 bases. Germline lookup yields CDR1 SNHLY and CDR2 FYNNEI. This sequence joins TRBV2 and TRBJ1-2; D may be TRBD1 (5 bases). Sequenced here: tumor tissue, sampled after nivolumab (anti-PD-1) treatment. This TCR derives from a person aged 35-79 years with oral cavity squamous cell carcinoma. The CDR3 DNA sequence: TGTGCCAGCAAGGGGATGGAAAGGATCACCTTC. This sequence encodes CASKGMERITF.